One sample yielded the 21 T cell receptor beta chains listed below, sequenced in a study of cytomegalovirus exposure and HLA in healthy donors (dated by TCRdb to 2015 to 2018). To prepare the library, the immunoSEQ multiplex PCR assay was applied. For the multiplex PCR, a mixture combining 60 forward primers for TCR Vbeta segments and 13 reverse primers for TCR Jbeta segments was used. TCRdb took over this immuneACCESS table, retaining in-frame rearrangements with V and J assigned. Such tables are incomplete; in checked studies, under half of the missing clones stem from an unresolved V gene, and the remainder is unexplained. For this sample the table gives 200,000 to 250,000 clones, of which 70% to 85% were detected only once. In total, the top ten clones hold 0.55% to 0.7% of the sample. Material for sequencing was PBMCs. The origin of the receptors is a woman aged 40 to 50 in good health and CMV-seronegative.

For the CDR3, the DNA is TGCGCCAGCAGCTTGAGCACCTCGGGACAGCTATACGAGCAGTACTTC. This sequence encodes CASSLSTSGQLYEQYF. This chain connects TRBV5-1 to TRBJ2-7; 7 positions agree with TRBD1. The CDR3 sequence is 16 residues long. In germline, CDR1 is SGHRS, CDR2 YFSETQ. V shed 1 base and J 4 bases; nucleotides not matched to a gene: 11.

The gene calls are TRBV6-1 and TRBJ1-2, with D tentatively TRBD1 (6 bases). Germline-derived CDR1 and CDR2 are MNHNS and SASEGT. V was pared by 2 bases and J by 8 bases, with 12 bases between. The CDR3 length is 13 residues. The DNA of the CDR3 is TGTGCCAGCAGTGAATCAGGGGCCCAGGGCTACACCTTC. This translates into CASSESGAQGYTF.

This clone was observed once. The V gene is TRBV5-6, the J gene TRBJ2-7, with TRBD1 identical over 9 bases. Germline V CDR1 and CDR2: SGHDT, YYEEEE. The V gene end was trimmed by 2 bases and the J gene end by 10 bases; junction bases not matched to a gene: 13. The CDR3 length is 15 residues. The CDR3 here is CASSLPGQGYESQYF. The CDR3 nucleotides read TGTGCCAGCAGCTTACCGGGACAGGGCTACGAGAGTCAGTACTTC.

The chain has TRBV7-9 and TRBJ1-6, with unresolved D. CDR1 SEHNR and CDR2 FQNEAQ come from the germline V gene (reference sequence). The CDR3 is 14 residues long. V dropped 5 bases and J dropped 10 bases, with 15 bases sitting between them. The chain's CDR3 is CASSTPSLGSPLHF. The CDR3 DNA reads TGTGCCAGCAGCACACCGTCACTAGGGTCACCCCTCCACTTT.

The rearrangement joins TRBV5-4 to TRBJ2-7; D may be TRBD2 (7 bases). The V end lost 0 bases, the J end lost 2 bases, and 15 bases lay between the germline ends. The CDR3 covers 16 residues. CDR1 is SGHNT, CDR2 YYREEE, per germline (reference sequence). The CDR3: CASSLDGGQRAYEQYF. Written as DNA, the CDR3 is TGTGCCAGCAGCTTGGACGGGGGGCAGAGGGCCTACGAGCAGTACTTC.

The chain recombines TRBV2 with TRBJ2-5; a weak D match, TRBD1 (6 bases). The germline V gene has CDR1 SNHLY and CDR2 FYNNEI. The ends were cut back, 7 bases at V and 1 base at J, with 19 bases in the middle. There are 16 residues in the CDR3. The CDR3 DNA is TGTGCCAGCATCCGAGGGGGACCGCCGAGCCAAGAGACCCAGTACTTC. This codes for CASIRGGPPSQETQYF.

The chain combines TRBV5-1 with TRBJ2-1; 7 bases align to TRBD1. The ends lost 3 bases at V and 8 bases at J; junction bases unmatched: 5. The germline CDR1 and CDR2 sequences are SGHRS and YFSETQ. This CDR3 region has 13 residues. The CDR3 sequence is CASSSQGMDEQFF. DNA for the CDR3: TGCGCCAGCAGCTCACAGGGGATGGATGAGCAGTTCTTC.

This clone was seen only a few times. The rearrangement joins TRBV7-9 to TRBJ1-5; a possible D gene is TRBD1 (5 bases). The length of the CDR3 is 13 residues. Looked up from germline, CDR1 is SEHNR and CDR2 is FQNEAQ (reference sequence). V was trimmed by 5 bases and J by 5 bases, leaving 10 bases between them. The CDR3 DNA is TGTGCCAGCAGCCCTACAGGAGATCAGCCCCAGCATTTT. Amino acid sequence: CASSPTGDQPQHF. The variable domain in full, completed from reference TRBV7-9 and TRBJ1-5, reads DTGVSQNPRHKITKRGQNVTFRCDPISEHNRLYWYRQTLGQGPEFLTYFQNEAQLEKSRLLSDRFSAERPKGSFSTLEIQRTEQGDSAMYLCASSPTGDQPQHFGDGTRLSIL.

This clone is a singleton in its sample. The V call is TRBV11-2, the J call TRBJ2-7, with D possibly TRBD1 on 6 matching bases. V was clipped by 8 bases and J by 2 bases, with 19 bases between them. Germline values: CDR1 SGHAT, CDR2 FQNNGV. CDR3 length: 15 residues. CDR3 amino acids: CASGTLQGSAYEQYF. Here the CDR3 DNA reads TGTGCCAGCGGGACACTCCAAGGCTCGGCCTACGAGCAGTACTTC.

The genes are TRBV7-8 and TRBJ2-7; D is possibly TRBD1 (5 bases). Looked up from germline, CDR1 is SGHVS and CDR2 is FQNEAQ. This CDR3 is built from 14 residues. The V gene lost 3 bases and the J gene lost 2 bases, with 11 bases spanning the gap. Here the CDR3 DNA reads TGTGCCAGCAGCTTCAAAGGGGCGACCTACGAGCAGTACTTC. This translates into CASSFKGATYEQYF.

This clone came up once. The rearrangement uses TRBV6-4 and TRBJ2-1; tentative D call: TRBD2 (7 bases). Germline CDR1 is MRHNA and CDR2 is SNTAGT. V dropped 3 bases and J dropped 9 bases, with 15 bases sitting between them. The CDR3 is 14 residues long. The CDR3 reads CASSEGGGAGEQFF. CDR3 coding DNA: TGTGCCAGCAGTGAGGGTGGGGGGGCCGGTGAGCAGTTCTTC.

This chain connects TRBV10-3 to TRBJ2-1; the D gene is possibly TRBD1 (6 bases). The CDR3 covers 14 residues. Trimming took off 7 bases at V and 5 bases at J, with 15 bases between the two ends. CDR1 and CDR2 from the germline V gene are ENHRY and SYGVKD. The CDR3 region is CAINRGGANNEQFF. For the CDR3, the DNA is TGTGCCATCAATCGAGGGGGTGCAAACAATGAGCAGTTCTTC.

The V gene is TRBV6-1, the J gene TRBJ1-5; weak D call: TRBD1 (5 bases). CDR1 is MNHNS and CDR2 is SASEGT in the germline V gene. The CDR3 is 16 amino acids. V shed 4 bases and J shed 7 bases, with 20 bases lying between them. The CDR3 DNA sequence: TGTGCCAGCAGTGCCCTGTTGGGGGGGGAAAGCCAGCCCCAGCATTTT. Translated: CASSALLGGESQPQHF.

This clone was observed a handful of times. V gene TRBV30 combines with J gene TRBJ1-2, with D unresolved. The V gene's germline CDR1 is GTSNPN and CDR2 SVGIG (reference sequence). This CDR3 is built from 14 residues. The V end lost 1 base, the J end lost 3 bases, and 12 bases lay between the germline ends. The CDR3 protein is CAWSAAGNYYGYTF. DNA for the CDR3: TGTGCCTGGAGTGCCGCGGGGAATTACTATGGCTACACCTTC.

As DNA, the CDR3 is TGTGCCGGCGGAACAGGGGAGTATTACGAGCAGTACTTC. Translated: CAGGTGEYYEQYF. The chain links TRBV6-1 to TRBJ2-7; TRBD1 aligns across 7 bases. The CDR3 covers 13 residues. V gave up 11 bases and J gave up 4 bases; unmatched junction bases: 11. Germline V CDR1 and CDR2: MNHNS, SASEGT.

J is TRBJ2-5 and V is TRBV5-4; D call uncertain. The CDR3 contains 13 residues. Looked up from germline, CDR1 is SGHNT and CDR2 is YYREEE (reference sequence). Trimming stripped 4 bases from V and 0 bases from J, with 7 bases between. The CDR3 DNA is TGTGCCAGCAGCACCCAGTACCAAGAGACCCAGTACTTC. Translating it yields CASSTQYQETQYF.

This clone was recorded once. This chain uses TRBV27 with TRBJ2-6; 9 bases agree with TRBD1. Losses at the gene ends were 2 bases for V and 0 bases for J; bases not matched to a gene: 8. CDR3 length equals 19 residues. Germline CDR1 reads MNHEY; CDR2 reads SMNVEV (reference sequence). This chain's CDR3 is CASSLEGQGPYSGANVLTF. CDR3 sequence (DNA): TGTGCCAGCAGTTTAGAGGGACAGGGCCCGTACTCTGGGGCCAACGTCCTGACTTTC.

This rearrangement joins TRBV2 to TRBJ2-7, with a weak D call TRBD1 (6 bases). This CDR3 comprises 13 residues. Germline assignment: CDR1 SNHLY and CDR2 FYNNEI. V was trimmed by 8 bases and J by 3 bases, leaving 14 bases between them. The DNA for the CDR3 is TGTGCCAGCTCACGGGACAAGATCTACGAGCAGTACTTC. Its translation: CASSRDKIYEQYF.

This chain links TRBV9 with TRBJ2-7; 10 bases align to TRBD2. CDR3 length: 15 residues. The trim removed 4 bases at V and 0 bases at J, leaving 4 bases unmatched. The germline CDR1 and CDR2 sequences are SGDLS and YYNGEE. CDR3: CASSKLAGNSYEQYF. The CDR3, as DNA: TGTGCCAGCAGCAAACTAGCGGGGAACTCCTACGAGCAGTACTTC.

V is TRBV5-1 and J is TRBJ2-5; 8 bases match TRBD1. The J call may be faulty, since TRBJ2-7 better matches the DNA end. The CDR3 has 16 amino acids. Germline V gene lookup returns CDR1 SGHRS and CDR2 YFSETQ. CDR3 DNA: TGCGCCAGCAGCTTGCTGTCAGGGGGCGACTCCTACGAGCAGTACTTC. Protein: CASSLLSGGDSYEQYF.

CDR3 nucleotide sequence: TGTGCCACCCCACCGAGGGGGCAGTACAATGAGCAGTTCTTC. It encodes CATPPRGQYNEQFF. The chain links TRBV6-1 to TRBJ2-1; 7 positions agree with TRBD1. Trimming removed 10 bases from V and 4 bases from J; junction bases left unmatched: 10. The CDR3 totals 14 residues. CDR1 is MNHNS, CDR2 SASEGT, per germline.